The 2 T cell receptor beta chains presented below share a single source sample, sequenced in a study of human T cells and chemical hapten exposure. TCRdb processed the RACE reads anew with MiXCR; each CDR3 protein has one entry. The table lists 330,000 or so distinct CDR3 sequences, over 6% of them singletons, with about 5.4% in the top ten. The time point was: patch test 2, 6 weeks after DPC sensitization. Treatment denoted: therapeutic diphenylcyclopropenone sensitization with weekly scalp DPC. Sequences were derived from whole blood, sampled in connection with sensitization to the hapten diphenylcyclopropenone (DPC). These receptors were taken from a woman aged 18-30 years with alopecia areata. Some clones in this sample may be carry-over from other donors' samples.

The rearrangement uses TRBV27 and TRBJ2-7; maybe TRBD2 (7 bases). The V gene's germline CDR1 is MNHEY and CDR2 SMNVEV (reference sequence). The CDR3 is made up of 14 amino acids. The V end was cut by 4 bases, the J end by 6 bases, with 16 bases between. CDR3 region: CASSSPWAGAEQYF. DNA of the CDR3: TGTGCCAGCAGTTCCCCATGGGCGGGGGCCGAGCAGTACTTC.

This clonotype was detected many times. The gene calls are TRBV4-1 and TRBJ2-5; TRBD2 agrees at 10 bases. Per germline, CDR1 MGHRA and CDR2 YSYEKL. J lost 0 bases, V lost 0 bases, and 13 bases had no gene match. The CDR3 length is 20 residues. The CDR3 here is CASSQDLITSGGANQETQYF. CDR3 sequence (DNA): TGCGCCAGCAGCCAAGATCTTATAACGAGCGGGGGGGCTAACCAAGAGACCCAGTACTTC.